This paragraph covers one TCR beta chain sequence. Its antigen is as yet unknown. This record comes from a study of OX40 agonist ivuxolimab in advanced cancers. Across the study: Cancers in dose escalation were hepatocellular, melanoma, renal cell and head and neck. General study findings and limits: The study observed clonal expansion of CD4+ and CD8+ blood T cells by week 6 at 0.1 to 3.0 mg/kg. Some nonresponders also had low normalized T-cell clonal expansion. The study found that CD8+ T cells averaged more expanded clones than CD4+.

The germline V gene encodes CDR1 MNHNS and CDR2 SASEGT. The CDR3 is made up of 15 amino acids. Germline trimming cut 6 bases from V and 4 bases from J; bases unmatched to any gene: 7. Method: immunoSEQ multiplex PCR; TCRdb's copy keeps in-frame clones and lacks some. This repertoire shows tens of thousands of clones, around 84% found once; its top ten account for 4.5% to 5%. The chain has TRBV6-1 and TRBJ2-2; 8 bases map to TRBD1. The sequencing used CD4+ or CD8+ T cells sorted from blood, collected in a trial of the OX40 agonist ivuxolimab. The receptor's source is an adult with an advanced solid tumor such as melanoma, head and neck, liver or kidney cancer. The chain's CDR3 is CASRPGQAGTGELFF. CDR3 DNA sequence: TGTGCCAGCAGGCCGGGACAGGCTGGCACCGGGGAGCTGTTTTTT.